This T cell receptor (beta chain) was recovered during a study of blood T cells in healthy people across ages. Study conclusions and caveats: Naive T cell percentage and TCR beta diversity correlated strongly. Older individuals had lower TCR beta diversity per million T cells (the decline was roughly linear).

A J-beta primer mix and a sample-barcoded 5' primer were used in a second PCR of about 7 to 12 cycles. TCRdb ran MiXCR on the 5' RACE reads and lists one entry per CDR3 protein. The sample carries 1.5 million to 2 million distinct CDR3 sequences, about 39% recorded once. Turning to this clonotype: Its antigen is not identified.

Researchers report isolating at least 6 million PBMCs per sample. Per individual sample, total RNA of at least 5 micrograms was extracted. In germline, CDR1 is SEHNR, CDR2 FQNEAQ (reference sequence). With 5 bases clipped from V and 5 bases from J, the junction kept 10 bases outside the gene matches. This CDR3 region has 15 residues. The receptor comes from a human donor in good health. The source material was blood. This chain uses TRBV7-9 with TRBJ1-1, with 8 bases identical to TRBD1. The DNA of the CDR3 is TGTGCCAGCAGCATCCGGACAGGGTCGGGAACTGAAGCTTTCTTT. Encoded protein: CASSIRTGSGTEAFF.